The 15 T cell receptor beta chains reported below all come from one sample, sequenced in a study of blood T cell repertoires in COVID-19. Produced via immunoSEQ multiplex PCR; TCRdb's table is partial and in-frame only. The sample consists of 280,000 or so clones, approximately 83% of them appearing once. Sequenced sample: PBMCs or T cells enriched from blood (not recorded which). These TCRs come from a man aged 30 to 39 who had recovered from COVID-19.

V gene TRBV5-1 combines with J gene TRBJ2-2; 10 positions match TRBD2. Looked up from germline, CDR1 is SGHRS and CDR2 is YFSETQ. Trimming at V came to 1 base and at J to 2 bases, leaving 5 bases not matched to a gene. The CDR3 is made up of 17 amino acids. This CDR3 reads CASSLPLAGANTGELFF. The DNA of the CDR3 is TGCGCCAGCAGCTTGCCCCTAGCGGGGGCTAACACCGGGGAGCTGTTTTTT.

The chain joins TRBV10-3 to TRBJ2-2; D gene unclear. The CDR3 runs 13 residues. The germline gives CDR1 ENHRY, CDR2 SYGVKD. Trimming took off 5 bases at V and 5 bases at J, with 9 bases between the two ends. The CDR3 loop is CAISYRETGELFF. In nucleotides, the CDR3 is TGTGCCATCAGTTACAGAGAAACCGGGGAGCTGTTTTTT.

The rearrangement uses TRBV4-2 and TRBJ2-1; 8 positions agree with TRBD1. From germline, CDR1 is LGHNA and CDR2 YNFKEQ. The J segment lost 3 bases and the V segment lost 0 bases, leaving 4 bases of the junction unmatched. The CDR3 covers 16 residues. Here the CDR3 DNA reads TGTGCCAGCAGCCAAGATTTCACAGGGGGCTACAATGAGCAGTTCTTC. This encodes CASSQDFTGGYNEQFF.

The rearrangement links TRBV29-1 to TRBJ1-1; 8 positions agree with TRBD1. The germline gives CDR1 SQVTM, CDR2 ANQGSEA. This CDR3 spans 14 amino acids. J gave up 0 bases and V 2 bases, and 2 bases lay outside the gene matches. CDR3 sequence: CSVELRGLNTEAFF. The DNA for the CDR3 is TGCAGCGTTGAACTCAGGGGGCTGAACACTGAAGCTTTCTTT.

CDR3 protein: CASSAHSGSNQPQHF. Here the CDR3 DNA reads TGTGCCAGCAGTGCGCATTCGGGTAGCAATCAGCCCCAGCATTTT. The V call is TRBV9, the J call TRBJ1-5; D remains ambiguous. CDR1 SGDLS and CDR2 YYNGEE come from the germline V gene. V lost 5 bases and J 0 bases, leaving 12 bases between the germline ends. The CDR3 contains 15 residues.

This clone was picked up one time. The chain couples TRBV24-1 to TRBJ1-3; 9 bases align to TRBD1. Germline V gene data show CDR1 as KGHDR and CDR2 as SFDVKD. V dropped 9 bases and J dropped 4; count of bases not matched to a gene: 9. This CDR3 spans 15 amino acids. CDR3 sequence (DNA): TGTGCCACCGAGGGACAGGGTGATAGGGGAAACACCATATATTTT. Protein sequence: CATEGQGDRGNTIYF.

The genes are TRBV7-9 and TRBJ2-1; tentatively, D is TRBD1 (6 bases). The CDR3 length is 15 residues. CDR1 and CDR2 from the germline V gene are SEHNR and FQNEAQ (reference sequence). V shed 5 bases and J shed 0 bases, with 11 bases lying between them. CDR3 nucleotides: TGTGCCAGCAGCCCCAGGGGTGCCTCCTACAATGAGCAGTTCTTC. Protein sequence: CASSPRGASYNEQFF.

The chain employs TRBV9 and TRBJ1-3; D may be TRBD1 (6 bases). Germline CDR1 reads SGDLS; CDR2 reads YYNGEE. The CDR3 runs 16 residues. V shed 0 bases and J shed 0 bases, with 10 bases lying between them. CDR3 residues: CASSVEDRSSGNTIYF. The CDR3 bases are TGTGCCAGCAGCGTAGAAGACAGGAGCTCTGGAAACACCATATATTTT.

The chain is built from TRBV2 and TRBJ2-5, with 8 bases fitting TRBD2. In germline, CDR1 is SNHLY, CDR2 FYNNEI. V trimming: 5 bases; J trimming: 5 bases; junction bases outside the gene matches: 10. This CDR3 has 15 amino acids. Here the CDR3 reads CASSIRGGRRETQYF. The CDR3 DNA reads as TGTGCCAGCAGTATCCGGGGGGGCCGACGGGAGACCCAGTACTTC.

The chain is built from TRBV6-5 and TRBJ1-2; D is possibly TRBD1 (6 bases). The CDR3 has 12 amino acids. Trimming removed 8 bases at V and 3 bases at J, with 10 bases between. Germline CDR1 is MNHEY and CDR2 is SVGAGI. CDR3 residues: CASGNRDYGYTF. DNA of the CDR3: TGTGCCAGCGGTAACAGGGACTATGGCTACACCTTC.

This chain joins TRBV7-3 and TRBJ2-7; maybe TRBD1 (5 bases). V dropped 2 bases and J dropped 3 bases, with 8 bases sitting between them. CDR1 and CDR2 from the germline V gene are SGHTA and FQGTGA. The CDR3 extends over 13 amino acids. The CDR3 is CASSLDSNYEQYF. The CDR3 DNA is TGTGCCAGCAGCTTAGACAGCAACTACGAGCAGTACTTC.

The chain has TRBV5-1 and TRBJ2-3; no firm D call. The CDR3 runs to 15 residues. Germline V gene lookup returns CDR1 SGHRS and CDR2 YFSETQ. The V end was cut by 0 bases, the J end by 0 bases, with 8 bases between. In DNA form, the CDR3 reads TGCGCCAGCAGCTTGGATGTGGCTAGCACAGATACGCAGTATTTT. Its protein is CASSLDVASTDTQYF.

J is TRBJ2-4 and V is TRBV7-9; 8 nucleotides line up with TRBD1. After removal of 3 bases from V and 8 bases from J, the junction contained 9 bases not matched to a gene. Germline V lookup: CDR1 SEHNR, CDR2 FQNEAQ (reference sequence). The CDR3 contains 15 residues. The CDR3 loop reads CASSFGQGAVDIQYF. The CDR3 nucleotides are TGTGCCAGCAGCTTCGGACAGGGCGCCGTTGACATTCAGTACTTC. Full variable domain (outside the CDR3, taken from reference TRBV7-9 and TRBJ2-4): DTGVSQNPRHKITKRGQNVTFRCDPISEHNRLYWYRQTLGQGPEFLTYFQNEAQLEKSRLLSDRFSAERPKGSFSTLEIQRTEQGDSAMYLCASSFGQGAVDIQYFGAGTRLSVL.

V usage is TRBV9 and J usage is TRBJ2-5; D might be TRBD2 (7 bases). Germline CDR1 reads SGDLS; CDR2 reads YYNGEE. This CDR3 has 15 residues. The V end lost 0 bases, the J end lost 1 base, and 10 bases lay between the germline ends. The DNA for the CDR3 is TGTGCCAGCAGCGTAGAGGGGGGGGCCCAAGAGACCCAGTACTTC. Amino acid sequence: CASSVEGGAQETQYF.

In its sample, this clone was seen once. This CDR3 reads CASSLDREVRGYTF. CDR3 bases: TGTGCCAGCAGCCTTGACAGGGAGGTGCGCGGCTACACCTTC. The chain couples TRBV7-9 to TRBJ1-2; 7 bases line up with TRBD1. V lost 5 bases to trimming and J lost 8 bases; unmatched junction nucleotides: 11. The CDR3 is 14 residues long. The germline V gene has CDR1 SEHNR and CDR2 FQNEAQ (reference sequence).